This T cell receptor beta chain was sequenced for a study of T cell repertoires in cytomegalovirus infection. Across the study: CMV infection plus the matching HLA type was flagged by public TCR beta signatures.

V gave up 5 bases and J gave up 4 bases, with 23 bases separating them. CDR1 is MNHNS and CDR2 is SASEGT in the germline V gene. CDR3 length equals 17 residues. MiXCR, run by TCRdb on the reads, gives a single entry per CDR3 protein. This table has 100,000 to 150,000 distinct CDR3 sequences, 20% to 30% appearing once. Study-level results: Of the TCR beta families, the public ones yielded a cumulative frequency that identified carriers of CMV plus the relevant HLA.

This clonotype was observed at least ten times. Its matching antigen is unknown. The sample was PBMCs, sequenced either directly or after in vitro stimulation (not recorded which). The sequence was collected from a human donor in good health (CMV status not recorded). Some clones in this sample may be carry-over from other donors' samples. The genes are TRBV6-1 and TRBJ2-5; the D gene is possibly TRBD2 (6 bases). CDR3 protein: CASSQRRGPAYLETQYF. The CDR3 DNA reads TGTGCCAGCAGTCAAAGGAGGGGACCGGCCTATCTAGAGACCCAGTACTTC.